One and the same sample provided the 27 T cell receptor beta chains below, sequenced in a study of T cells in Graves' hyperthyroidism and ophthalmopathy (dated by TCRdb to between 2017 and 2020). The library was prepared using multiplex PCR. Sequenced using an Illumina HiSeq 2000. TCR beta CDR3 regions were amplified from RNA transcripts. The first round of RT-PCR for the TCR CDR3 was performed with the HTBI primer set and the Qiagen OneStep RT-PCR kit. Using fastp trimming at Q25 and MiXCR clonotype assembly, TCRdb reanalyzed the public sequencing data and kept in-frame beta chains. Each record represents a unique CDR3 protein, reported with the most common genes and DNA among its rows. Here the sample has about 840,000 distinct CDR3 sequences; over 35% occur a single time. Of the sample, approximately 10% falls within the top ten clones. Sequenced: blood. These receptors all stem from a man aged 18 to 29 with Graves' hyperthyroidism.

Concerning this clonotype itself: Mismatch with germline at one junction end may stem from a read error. The CDR3 is CSVETAGTRHERYF. The DNA of the CDR3 is TGCAGCGTTGAAACGGCAGGGACTCGACACGAGCGGTACTTC. The genes are TRBV29-1 and TRBJ2-7, with TRBD2 as a possible D gene (6 bases). CDR3 length equals 14 residues. Germline V gene lookup returns CDR1 SQVTM and CDR2 ANQGSEA.

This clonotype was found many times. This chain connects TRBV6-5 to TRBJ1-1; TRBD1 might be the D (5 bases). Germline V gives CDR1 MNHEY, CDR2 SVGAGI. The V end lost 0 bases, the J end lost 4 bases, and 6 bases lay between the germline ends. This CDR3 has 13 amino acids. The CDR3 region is CASSYSGGTEAFF. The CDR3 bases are TGTGCCAGCAGTTACTCGGGGGGCACTGAAGCTTTCTTT.

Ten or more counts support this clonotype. CDR3 region: CASSIQGAEAFF. CDR3 nucleotides: TGTGCCAGTAGTATACAGGGGGCTGAAGCTTTCTTT. V is TRBV19 and J is TRBJ1-1, with 7 bases identical to TRBD1. Germline V lookup: CDR1 LNHDA, CDR2 SQIVND (reference sequence). After removal of 2 bases from V and 6 bases from J, the junction contained 0 bases not matched to a gene. The CDR3 length is 12 residues.

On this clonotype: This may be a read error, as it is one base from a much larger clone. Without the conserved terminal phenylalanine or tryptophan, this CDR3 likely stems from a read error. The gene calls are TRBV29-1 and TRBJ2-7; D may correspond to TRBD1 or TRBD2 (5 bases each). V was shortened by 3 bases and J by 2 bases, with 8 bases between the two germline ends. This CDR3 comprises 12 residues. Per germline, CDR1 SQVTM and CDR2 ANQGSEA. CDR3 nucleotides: TGCAGCGTTGACCAGGGACCCTACGAGCAGTACCTC. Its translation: CSVDQGPYEQYL.

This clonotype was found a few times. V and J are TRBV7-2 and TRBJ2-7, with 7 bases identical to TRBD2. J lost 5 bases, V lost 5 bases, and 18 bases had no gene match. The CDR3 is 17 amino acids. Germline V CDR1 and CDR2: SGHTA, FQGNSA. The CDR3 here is CASSPMSLGGRTHEQYF. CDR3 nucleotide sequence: TGTGCCAGCAGCCCTATGTCGCTAGGCGGGAGAACCCACGAGCAGTACTTC.

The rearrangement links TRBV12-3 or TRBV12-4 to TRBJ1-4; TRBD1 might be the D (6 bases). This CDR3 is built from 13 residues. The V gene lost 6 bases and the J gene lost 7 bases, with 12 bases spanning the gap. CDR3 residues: CASRAQGSEKLFF. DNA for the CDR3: TGTGCCAGCAGGGCACAGGGAAGTGAAAAACTGTTTTTT.

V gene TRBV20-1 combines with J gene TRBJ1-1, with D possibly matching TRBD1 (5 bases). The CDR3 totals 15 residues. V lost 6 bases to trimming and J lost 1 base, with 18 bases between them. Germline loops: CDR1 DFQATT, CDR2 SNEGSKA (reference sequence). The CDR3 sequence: CSASREGPGNTEAFF. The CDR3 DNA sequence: TGCAGTGCCAGCAGAGAGGGGCCGGGGAACACTGAAGCTTTCTTT.

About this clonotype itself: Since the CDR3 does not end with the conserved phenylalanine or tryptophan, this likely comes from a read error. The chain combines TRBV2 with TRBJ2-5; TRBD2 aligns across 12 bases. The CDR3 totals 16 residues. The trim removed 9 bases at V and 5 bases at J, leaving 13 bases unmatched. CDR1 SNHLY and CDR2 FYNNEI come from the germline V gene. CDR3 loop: CASSIPSGRATETQYL. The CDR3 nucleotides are TGTGCCAGTAGTATCCCTAGCGGGAGGGCCACGGAGACCCAGTACCTC.

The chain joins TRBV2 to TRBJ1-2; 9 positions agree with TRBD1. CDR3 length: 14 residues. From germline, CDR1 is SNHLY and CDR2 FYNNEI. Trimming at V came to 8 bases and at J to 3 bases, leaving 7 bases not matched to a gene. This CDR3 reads CASPLDRGDYGYTF. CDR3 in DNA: TGTGCCAGCCCGCTGGACAGGGGAGACTATGGCTACACCTTC.

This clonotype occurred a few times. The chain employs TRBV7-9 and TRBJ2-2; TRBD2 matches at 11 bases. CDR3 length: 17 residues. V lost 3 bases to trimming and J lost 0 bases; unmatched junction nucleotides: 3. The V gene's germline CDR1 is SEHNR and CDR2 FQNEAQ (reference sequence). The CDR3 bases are TGTGCCAGCAGCTTGACTAGCGGGAATGCGAACACCGGGGAGCTGTTTTTT. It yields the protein CASSLTSGNANTGELFF. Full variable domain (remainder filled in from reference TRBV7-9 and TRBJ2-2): DTGVSQNPRHKITKRGQNVTFRCDPISEHNRLYWYRQTLGQGPEFLTYFQNEAQLEKSRLLSDRFSAERPKGSFSTLEIQRTEQGDSAMYLCASSLTSGNANTGELFFGEGSRLTVL.

The CDR3, as DNA: TGCAGTGCTCGGAGGGACAATGAGCAGTTCTTC. Its translation is CSARRDNEQFF. This chain links TRBV20-1 with TRBJ2-1; D is possibly TRBD2 (6 bases). The V and J ends lost 5 bases and 5 bases respectively, with 7 bases between them. Germline-derived CDR1 and CDR2 are DFQATT and SNEGSKA (reference sequence). The CDR3 totals 11 residues.

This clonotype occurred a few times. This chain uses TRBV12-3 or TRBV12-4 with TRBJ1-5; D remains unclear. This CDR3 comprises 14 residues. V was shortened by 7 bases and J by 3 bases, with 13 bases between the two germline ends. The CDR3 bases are TGTGCCAGCACAGATTGGGAGGACAATCAGCCCCAGCATTTT. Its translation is CASTDWEDNQPQHF.

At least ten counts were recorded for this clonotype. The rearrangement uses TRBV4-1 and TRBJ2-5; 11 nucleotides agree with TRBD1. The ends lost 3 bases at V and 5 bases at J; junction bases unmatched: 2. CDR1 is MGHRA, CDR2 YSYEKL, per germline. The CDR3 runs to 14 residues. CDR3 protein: CASSQGQGVETQYF. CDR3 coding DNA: TGCGCCAGCAGCCAGGGACAGGGGGTCGAGACCCAGTACTTC.

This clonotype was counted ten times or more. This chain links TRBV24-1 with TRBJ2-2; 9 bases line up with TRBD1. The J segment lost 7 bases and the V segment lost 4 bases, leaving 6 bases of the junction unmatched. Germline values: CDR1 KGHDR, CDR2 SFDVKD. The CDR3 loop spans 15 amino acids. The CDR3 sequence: CATSDPGQGSGELFF. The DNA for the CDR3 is TGTGCCACCAGTGACCCTGGACAGGGGAGCGGGGAGCTGTTTTTT.

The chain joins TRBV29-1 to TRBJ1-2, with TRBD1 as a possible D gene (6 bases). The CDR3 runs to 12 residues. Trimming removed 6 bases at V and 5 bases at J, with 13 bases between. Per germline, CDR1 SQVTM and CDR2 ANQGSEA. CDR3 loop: CSVVVQGYGYTF. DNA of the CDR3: TGCAGCGTGGTCGTGCAGGGGTATGGCTACACCTTC.

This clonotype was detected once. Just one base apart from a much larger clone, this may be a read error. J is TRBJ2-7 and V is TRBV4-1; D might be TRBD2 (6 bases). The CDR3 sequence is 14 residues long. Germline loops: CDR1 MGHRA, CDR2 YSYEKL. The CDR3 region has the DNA TGCGCCGGCAGCCAGGGTAGCGGCTCCTACGAGCAGTACTTC. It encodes CAGSQGSGSYEQYF.

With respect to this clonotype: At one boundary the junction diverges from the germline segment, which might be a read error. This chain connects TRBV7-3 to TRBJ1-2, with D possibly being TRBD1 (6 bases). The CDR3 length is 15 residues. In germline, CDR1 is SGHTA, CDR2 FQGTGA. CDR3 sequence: CASSQDRGRGSGYTF. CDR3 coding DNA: TGCGCCAGCAGCCAAGATCGGGGCAGGGGCTCTGGCTACACCTTC. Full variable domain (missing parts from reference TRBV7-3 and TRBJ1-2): GAGVSQTPSNKVTEKGKYVELRCDPISGHTALYWYRQSLGQGPEFLIYFQGTGAADDSGLPNDRFFAVRPEGSVSTLKIQRTERGDSAVYLCASSQDRGRGSGYTFGSGTRLTVV.

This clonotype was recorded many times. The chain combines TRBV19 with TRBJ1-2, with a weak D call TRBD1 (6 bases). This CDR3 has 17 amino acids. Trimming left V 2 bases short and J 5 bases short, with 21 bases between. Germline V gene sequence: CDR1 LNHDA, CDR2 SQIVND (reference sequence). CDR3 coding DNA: TGTGCCAGTAGTATACGCCGGGGGGCAGGTCCCCGTTATGGCTACACCTTC. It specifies CASSIRRGAGPRYGYTF.

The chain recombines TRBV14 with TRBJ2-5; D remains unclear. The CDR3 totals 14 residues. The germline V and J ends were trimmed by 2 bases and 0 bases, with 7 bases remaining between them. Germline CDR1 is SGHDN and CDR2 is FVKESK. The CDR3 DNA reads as TGTGCCAGCAGCCAACGAGCTTACCAAGAGACCCAGTACTTC. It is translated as CASSQRAYQETQYF.

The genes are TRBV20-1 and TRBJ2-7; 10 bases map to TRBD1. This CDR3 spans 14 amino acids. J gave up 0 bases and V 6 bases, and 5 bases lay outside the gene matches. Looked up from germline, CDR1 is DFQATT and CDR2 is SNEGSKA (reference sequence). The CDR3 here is CSATGTGASYEQYF. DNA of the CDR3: TGCAGTGCAACCGGGACAGGGGCCTCCTACGAGCAGTACTTC.

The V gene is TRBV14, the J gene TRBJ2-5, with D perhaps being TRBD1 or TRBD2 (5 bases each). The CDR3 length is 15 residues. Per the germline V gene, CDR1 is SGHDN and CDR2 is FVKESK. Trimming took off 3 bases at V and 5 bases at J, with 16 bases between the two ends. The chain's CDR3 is CASSQASGTWETQYF. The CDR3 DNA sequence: TGTGCCAGCAGCCAGGCTTCCGGGACCTGGGAGACCCAGTACTTC.

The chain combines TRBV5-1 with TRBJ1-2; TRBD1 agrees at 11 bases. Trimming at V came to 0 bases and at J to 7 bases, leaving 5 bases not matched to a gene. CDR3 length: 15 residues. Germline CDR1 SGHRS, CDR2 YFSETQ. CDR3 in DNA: TGCGCCAGCAGCTTGGCGGGACAGGGGGAGTCTGGCTACACCTTC. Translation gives CASSLAGQGESGYTF. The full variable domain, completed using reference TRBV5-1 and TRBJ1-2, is KAGVTQTPRYLIKTRGQQVTLSCSPISGHRSVSWYQQTPGQGLQFLFEYFSETQRNKGNFPGRFSGRQFSNSRSEMNVSTLELGDSALYLCASSLAGQGESGYTFGSGTRLTVV.

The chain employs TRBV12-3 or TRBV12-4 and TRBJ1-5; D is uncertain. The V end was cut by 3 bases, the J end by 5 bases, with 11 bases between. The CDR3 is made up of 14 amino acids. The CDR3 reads CASSFEAGYQPQHF. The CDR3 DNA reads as TGTGCCAGCAGTTTTGAGGCGGGGTATCAGCCCCAGCATTTT.

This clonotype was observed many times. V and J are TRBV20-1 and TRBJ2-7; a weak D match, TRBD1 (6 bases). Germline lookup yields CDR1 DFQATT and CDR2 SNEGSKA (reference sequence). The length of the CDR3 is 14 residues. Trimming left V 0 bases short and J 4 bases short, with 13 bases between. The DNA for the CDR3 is TGCAGTGCTAGAGATCCCGGACAGCTGTACGAGCAGTACTTC. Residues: CSARDPGQLYEQYF.

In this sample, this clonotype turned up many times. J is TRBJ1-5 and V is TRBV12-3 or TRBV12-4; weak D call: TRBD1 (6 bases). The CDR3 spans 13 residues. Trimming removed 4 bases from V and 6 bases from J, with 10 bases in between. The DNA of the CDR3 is TGTGCCAGCAGTTCGGGGGCAGGTCAGCCCCAGCATTTT. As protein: CASSSGAGQPQHF.

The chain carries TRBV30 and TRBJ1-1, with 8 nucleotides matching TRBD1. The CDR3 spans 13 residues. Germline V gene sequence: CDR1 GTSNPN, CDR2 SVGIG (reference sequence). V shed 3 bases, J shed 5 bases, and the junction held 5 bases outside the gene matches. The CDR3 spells CAWSGQGITEAFF. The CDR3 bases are TGTGCCTGGAGCGGACAGGGTATAACTGAAGCTTTCTTT.

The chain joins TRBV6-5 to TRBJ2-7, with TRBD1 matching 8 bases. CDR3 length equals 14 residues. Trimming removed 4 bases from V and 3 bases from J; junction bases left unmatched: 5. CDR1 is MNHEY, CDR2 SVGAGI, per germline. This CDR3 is CASSFTDRVYEQYF. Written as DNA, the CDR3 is TGTGCCAGCAGTTTCACGGACAGGGTCTACGAGCAGTACTTC.